This T cell receptor beta chain derives from a study of blood T cells in healthy people across ages. V shed 4 bases and J 9 bases; nucleotides not matched to a gene: 10. The CDR3 is 15 residues long. The table lists this clonotype with many counts. A J-beta primer mix and a sample-barcoded 5' primer were used in a second PCR of roughly 6 to 11 cycles. Via MiXCR, TCRdb re-called the 5' RACE reads, giving one row per CDR3 protein. Among around 1,500,000 distinct CDR3 sequences, about 43% were seen once, and the ten largest hold 7.9%. V is TRBV12-3 or TRBV12-4 and J is TRBJ2-1; 9 bases match TRBD2. Sequencing used blood. The clonotype comes from a woman aged 18-29 years in good health. The CDR3 is CASSYSSGALGEQFF. In nucleotides, the CDR3 is TGTGCCAGCAGTTACTCTAGCGGGGCCTTGGGTGAGCAGTTCTTC.